A selection of T cell receptor beta chains follows, all from one sample in a study of blood T cell repertoires in COVID-19. The method was immunoSEQ multiplex PCR; TCRdb's version includes in-frame clones alone and lacks a portion of them. This table has about 29,000 clones, approximately 87% appearing once. Sequenced input: peripheral blood. Source of these receptors: a human donor with active COVID-19. The donor label of this sample is uncertain. CDR3s include the opening cysteine and the closing phenylalanine or tryptophan. Fields, in order: V gene, D gene, clone size, J gene, CDR3 protein, CDR3 DNA. The D gene is left open where the match is weak. For some rows the clone size is stated as once, few or many, or as a class when expanded; others skip it.

TRBV11-3,NA,NA,TRBJ2-1,CASSLVPGFDEQFF,TGTGCCAGCAGCTTAGTACCGGGGTTCGATGAGCAGTTCTTC
TRBV5-6,NA,NA,TRBJ1-6,CASSLSRGNRISPLHF,TGTGCCAGCAGCTTGTCTAGGGGGAATCGGATTTCACCCCTCCACTTT
TRBV27,TRBD1,once,TRBJ1-2,CARGQYSNYGYTF,TGTGCCAGGGGACAGTACTCTAACTATGGCTACACCTTC
TRBV7-3,NA,NA,TRBJ1-4,CASSLGQAATNEKLFF,TGTGCCAGCAGCTTAGGGCAGGCTGCAACTAATGAAAAACTGTTTTTT
TRBV19,NA,NA,TRBJ2-7,CASSIARDSYEQYF,TGTGCCAGTAGTATAGCACGGGATTCCTACGAGCAGTACTTC
TRBV6-1,TRBD2,once,TRBJ2-3,CASSGYLAGSTDTQYF,TGTGCCAGCAGTGGATACCTAGCGGGGTCCACAGATACGCAGTATTTT
TRBV6-4,NA,few,TRBJ2-1,CASSESFYNEQFF,TGTGCCAGCAGTGAAAGCTTTTACAATGAGCAGTTCTTC
TRBV4-3,TRBD2,NA,TRBJ2-2,CASSQENTVLAATGELFF,TGCGCCAGCAGCCAAGAGAACACCGTTCTAGCGGCAACCGGGGAGCTGTTTTTT
TRBV7-3,TRBD1,NA,TRBJ2-5,CASSPNGQGVQETQYF,TGTGCCAGCAGCCCCAACGGACAGGGGGTCCAAGAGACCCAGTACTTC
TRBV23-1,TRBD1,NA,TRBJ1-2,CASKGQGLYNYGYTF,TGCGCCAGCAAGGGACAGGGGCTTTATAACTATGGCTACACCTTC
TRBV2,TRBD2,NA,TRBJ2-3,CASSSRPTSGDTQYF,TGTGCCAGCAGTTCCCGACCAACTAGCGGAGATACGCAGTATTTT
TRBV7-9,TRBD2,NA,TRBJ2-7,CASSLVLAGSEQYF,TGTGCCAGCAGCTTAGTTCTAGCGGGAAGCGAGCAGTACTTC
TRBV11-3,NA,NA,TRBJ2-7,CASSFAGTGTYEQYF,TGTGCCAGCAGCTTTGCCGGGACTGGAACCTACGAGCAGTACTTC
TRBV19,TRBD2,NA,TRBJ2-1,CASSIGLAGGPLSNEQFF,TGTGCCAGTAGTATAGGGCTAGCGGGAGGGCCATTAAGCAATGAGCAGTTCTTC
TRBV13,TRBD2,NA,TRBJ2-7,CASSLTAGGSSEQYF,TGTGCCAGCAGCCTGACGGCGGGAGGCTCCTCCGAGCAGTACTTC
TRBV12-2,NA,NA,TRBJ2-7,CASRLVCYEQYF,TGTGCAAGTCGCTTAGTCTGCTACGAGCAGTACTTC
TRBV5-1,TRBD1,NA,TRBJ1-2,CASSLLQGGGYTF,TGCGCCAGCAGCTTACTACAGGGGGGTGGCTACACCTTC
TRBV27,NA,NA,TRBJ2-7,CASREQGGWNEQYF,TGTGCCAGCAGAGAACAGGGGGGGTGGAACGAGCAGTACTTC
TRBV19,NA,NA,TRBJ1-1,CASSMSGLNTEAFF,TGTGCCAGTAGTATGTCAGGTCTGAACACTGAAGCTTTCTTT
TRBV6-2/TRBV6-3,TRBD2,NA,TRBJ2-3,CASSYATSGRTDTQYF,TGTGCCAGCAGTTATGCGACTAGCGGGAGAACAGATACGCAGTATTTT
TRBV25-1,TRBD1,NA,TRBJ2-2,CASSEFRGRDGELFF,TGTGCCAGCAGTGAATTCAGGGGGCGCGACGGGGAGCTGTTTTTT
TRBV9,NA,NA,TRBJ2-5,CASSVGGGTRETQYF,TGTGCCAGCAGCGTAGGCGGCGGTACAAGGGAGACCCAGTACTTC
TRBV10-3,NA,medium-sized,TRBJ2-7,CAISEPNYEQYF,TGTGCCATCAGTGAGCCAAACTACGAGCAGTACTTC
TRBV18,TRBD1,NA,TRBJ2-7,CASSPGTGTYEQYF,TGTGCCAGCTCACCCGGGACAGGGACCTACGAGCAGTACTTC
TRBV29-1,NA,NA,TRBJ2-5,CSVEGAGETQYF,TGCAGCGTTGAGGGGGCAGGGGAGACCCAGTACTTC
TRBV10-1,TRBD1,NA,TRBJ2-2,CASSVGTGSTGELFF,TGCGCCAGCAGTGTTGGGACAGGGTCCACCGGGGAGCTGTTTTTT
TRBV9,TRBD1,medium-sized,TRBJ1-1,CASSVTGGAGTEAFF,TGTGCCAGCAGCGTAACAGGGGGCGCGGGCACTGAAGCTTTCTTT